The rows below give T cell receptor beta chains drawn from one sample of a study of a mutant IDH1 vaccine in newly diagnosed glioma. Antigens for these TCRs are unknown. The method was immunoSEQ multiplex PCR; TCRdb's version includes in-frame clones alone and lacks a portion of them. The sample holds 50,000 to 85,000 clones, 75% to 90% seen once. The sample in question was PBMCs, obtained from a glioma patient whose treatment included an IDH1 peptide vaccine. These receptors were obtained from a man aged 18 to 30 with glioma. CDR3s leave out the opening cysteine and the closing phenylalanine or tryptophan. Clone size is given for some rows only: seen once, a few or many times, or a class if the clone is expanded.

V gene	clone size	J gene	CDR3 protein
TRBV19	NA	TRBJ1-3	ASSIVTGNTIY
TRBV7-8	NA	TRBJ2-3	ASSLGDWTSPAHLDTQY
TRBV30	NA	TRBJ2-7	AWATGVGYYEQY
TRBV6-6	NA	TRBJ2-5	ASSPSFQGKETQY
TRBV5-1	NA	TRBJ2-5	ASSLGLAGFLKGETQY
TRBV9	few	TRBJ1-1	ASSAGTGVAF
TRBV11-2	NA	TRBJ2-2	ASSLLAGTGELF
TRBV28	NA	TRBJ2-7	ASSGQSSYEQY
TRBV2	NA	TRBJ1-4	ASSGDNRGREKLF
TRBV2	few	TRBJ1-1	ASSTGETEAF
TRBV29-1	NA	TRBJ2-3	SVDGTESTDTQY
TRBV13	NA	TRBJ2-3	ASSPRTRGTDTQY
TRBV11-2	NA	TRBJ1-1	ASSPLDRDAAEAF
TRBV5-6	NA	TRBJ2-1	ASCTGGEYNEQF
TRBV28	NA	TRBJ1-3	ASGIGNTIY
TRBV6-5	NA	TRBJ1-4	ATRGPGEEKLF
TRBV12-5	NA	TRBJ1-1	ASGWGDSEAF
TRBV27	once	TRBJ1-3	ASSLTGSPGNTIY
TRBV19	NA	TRBJ2-1	ASSEVAGRSSYNEQF
TRBV7-9	NA	TRBJ1-2	ASTPLQVNYGYT
TRBV7-9	NA	TRBJ2-5	AISPRGGLQETQY
TRBV10-3	few	TRBJ1-5	ATPQDPRGDSNQPQH
TRBV9	NA	TRBJ2-2	ASSPTSGEVTGELF
TRBV15	NA	TRBJ1-2	ATRSGGGYT
TRBV6-1	NA	TRBJ2-7	ASSEFYTSYEQY
TRBV5-6	NA	TRBJ2-7	ASSLGAGTYEQY
TRBV5-5	NA	TRBJ2-6	ASSPAPGGGGANVLT
TRBV28	once	TRBJ2-5	ASSLLGRETQY
TRBV7-2	few	TRBJ2-7	ASSLATSGQY
TRBV5-1	once	TRBJ2-7	ASSLVGQGLRGYEQY
TRBV2	NA	TRBJ2-7	ASSEDPSGSYEQY
TRBV6-1	NA	TRBJ1-5	ASSERGYQPQH
TRBV2	few	TRBJ1-6	ASLLEGKGSPLH